A single TCR beta chain is shown here with its context. Its target antigen remains unknown. Base qualities are not at hand, and no much larger clone is one base apart. Other nucleotide sequences from this sample produce the same CDR3. This specimen belongs to a study of Ad26.COV2.S vaccination and SARS-CoV-2 variants (dated by TCRdb to the early 2020s). Concerning the study at large: Donors in the vaccine arm were drawn from COV1001, a multicentre, randomized, double-blind, placebo-controlled phase I-IIa trial testing Ad26.COV2.S in healthy adults. Participants in the trial were split at random into five groups of five each, receiving low-dose or high-dose Ad26.COV2.S once or twice, or else placebo on both occasions. TCRbeta repertoire sequencing was used to assess the specificity and breadth of SARS-CoV-2-reactive T cell receptors after Ad26.COV2.S vaccination. Blinding of investigators to trial group allocation was maintained during experiments and outcome assessment. The TCR-sequenced set comprised about 32 samples: some 20 Ad26.COV2.S vaccine recipients, 5 placebo recipients and 8 SARS-CoV-2 convalescent individuals. Dosing of Ad26.COV2.S was intramuscular, at either 5x10^10 or 1x10^11 viral particles, delivered as one shot or as two shots spaced 56 days apart. Broader findings and caveats from the paper: The authors noted that the TCR breadth and depth analyses may have underestimated total T cell responses. Ad26.COV2.S recipients had higher spike-specific TCR breadth than placebo recipients (P = 0.0014). After vaccination, spike-specific CD8+ and CD4+ T cell responses were reported to show substantial breadth. Non-spike TCR breadth was comparable between vaccine and placebo recipients, consistent with the vaccine containing only spike. Comparing responses between vaccine doses or regimens was not something the study was powered to do.

TCRbeta CDR3 regions were sequenced with the immunoSEQ Assay. After extraction, genomic DNA underwent amplification by bias-controlled multiplex PCR, followed by high-throughput sequencing. The source study handled its data this way. Collapsing and filtering of sequences were performed to quantify the absolute abundance of each unique TCRbeta CDR3 region. T cell fraction was estimated by normalizing TCRbeta template counts to usable DNA, with usable DNA measured through amplification of reference genes found in all nucleated cells. Repertoire TCRs were annotated as SARS-CoV-2-specific when V gene, CDR3 amino acid sequence and J gene were exactly matched to a known reactive TCR set. The reference SARS-CoV-2 TCR set was obtained from MIRA and was filtered for enrichment in COVID-19-positive ImmuneCODE repertoires, whereby public or cross-reactive TCRs were removed. Based on the MIRA antigens, annotated TCRs were further analysed at the level of specific ORF or position within ORF. Depth was the summed frequency of annotated unique rearrangements, while breadth was defined as annotated unique rearrangements over total unique productive rearrangements. Group comparisons of TCR breadth used two-sided Wilcoxon rank-sum tests. TCRdb limited this immuneACCESS table to in-frame rearrangements with V and J called. A share of clones is missing; checked studies link under half to unresolved V genes, and the rest is unexplained. Clone size and V and J calls were adopted from that table, with D and trimming inferred from the DNA. The sample data list some 300,000 clones, and approximately 86% of these were observed just once. Roughly 2% of the sample rests with the top ten.

Taken with the paper, the label for treatment or condition translates to: some 20 received Ad26.COV2.S at low or high dose, single or two shots; about 5 received placebo; per-sample allocation not given. For vaccine and placebo recipients, repertoires were sequenced using samples collected on day 63 after the first injection. In Cohort 1b, about 27 adults aged 18-55 years were enrolled at a single site in Boston, USA, between 29 July and 7 August 2020. Ad26.COV2.S was a replication-incompetent adenovirus type 26 vector that expressed a prefusion-stabilized SARS-CoV-2 spike protein derived from the original Wuhan strain. The cysteine opens and the phenylalanine closes a CDR3 of 14 amino acids. CDR3 DNA only is kept here, 42 bases in frame from base 1. CDR1 and CDR2 were assigned from the germline V gene as MNHNS and SASEGT. The germline ends are 13 bases apart after V is trimmed by 3 bases and J by 8 bases.

The TCR sequence derives from a person between 18 and 60 years old who received the Ad26.COV2.S COVID-19 vaccine or a placebo. Sample: peripheral blood, taken in a trial of Ad26.COV2.S vaccine versus placebo. This chain joins TRBV6-1 to TRBJ1-4; a tentative D match to TRBD1 spans 6 bases. In nucleotide form, the sequence is TGTGCCAGCAGTGAGGGGGGCGCGGGAGAAAAACTGTTTTTT. This translates into CASSEGGAGEKLFF.